This T cell receptor beta chain emerged from a study of CD8+ T cells in alopecia areata (dated by TCRdb to the late 2010s). About the study as a whole: The treated patients took part in an open-label pilot trial in which moderate-to-severe alopecia areata was treated with oral tofacitinib at 5 to 10 mg twice daily. Tofacitinib was administered for 6 to 18 months, and 6 months of follow-up off drug were then conducted to assess delayed response and recurrence. Disease severity in treated patients was measured with the SALT score, which quantifies the percentage of affected scalp surface area. The study used high-throughput TCRbeta sequencing to examine T cell clonal expansion in alopecia areata, in both the C3H/HeJ mouse model and human patients. On the human side, TCRbeta sequencing was run on scalp tissue and on sorted CD4+ and CD8+ peripheral blood T cells from healthy controls and from alopecia areata patients with either patchy or totalis/universalis disease. Tofacitinib-treated patients had biopsies at baseline and at 4 and 24 weeks of treatment, with a later scalp biopsy in several patients. Clonality in the scalp was compared among normal scalp (n=4), patchy alopecia areata scalp (n=8), and alopecia totalis/universalis scalp (n=8). RNA was extracted with the PAXgene miRNA kit for fixed scalp, the miRNeasy kit for PBMCs, and the RNeasy kit for mouse skin. TCRbeta CDR3 regions were amplified by immunoSEQ multiplex PCR with 35 Vbeta forward and 13 Jbeta reverse primers.

Taken with the paper, the label for treatment or condition translates to: oral pan-JAK inhibitor, 5-10 mg twice daily. Lesional scalp punch biopsies and peripheral blood were collected from alopecia areata patients. PBMCs were isolated by density centrifugation and stained for CD3, CD4 and CD8, after which CD4+ and CD8+ T cells were sorted on a FACSAria. General conclusions and limits of the study: Lesional scalp, especially in alopecia totalis/universalis, showed higher clonality and more expanded CD8+ clones than normal scalp, suggesting antigenic drive. Many expanded lesional clones were found to persist in scalp and blood during tofacitinib treatment, and relapse after treatment cessation may be partly explained by this persistence. Unlike mouse skin, where gammadelta T cells dominate, normal human skin contains resident alphabeta T cells that get sequenced too, which complicates analysis of the scalp TCR repertoire. TCR sequences shared between patients were less clear than in mice, possibly partly because of HLA diversity in the patient population. With tofacitinib, both scalp clonality and the number of expanded CD8+ clones among the top 100 scalp clones went down significantly. The treated cohort was small, with a single nonresponder, so links between baseline CD8+ expansion and response need larger studies.

Details on this clone: Its recognized antigen is unknown. No much larger clone is present one base from it, and per-base qualities are unavailable.

To prepare the library, the immunoSEQ multiplex PCR assay was applied. To provide template for TCR sequencing, every sample had RNA extracted and reverse transcribed into cDNA. SuperScript III was used for first-strand cDNA synthesis, primed with a 2:1 mix of oligo-dT and random hexamers. A synthetic immune receptor repertoire was used to gauge amplification bias, and whatever bias remained was removed computationally. The published analysis was carried out like this. Raw reads were preprocessed for error removal, and CDR3 was defined according to IMGT conventions as running from the conserved cysteine to phenylalanine. Clonality was computed as 1 minus the Shannon entropy, with the entropy normalized by log2 of the number of productive unique TCRs. CD4 or CD8 identity of scalp clones was inferred by cross-referencing scalp TCRbeta sequences with sorted blood CD4 and CD8 repertoires. Held by TCRdb, this immuneACCESS table contains in-frame sequences only and omits some clones. Under half of the omission traces to an unresolved V gene where checked; the cause of the rest is unknown. V, J and clone size are taken as reported in that table, and D and trimming were inferred from the DNA itself. Within this sample are roughly 220,000 clones, with approximately 72% of them counted one time only. Of the sample, more than 0.95% falls within the top ten clones.

CDR1 and CDR2 are read off the germline V gene as SNHLY and FYNNEI. The CDR3 numbers 12 residues from cysteine through phenylalanine. Here the CDR3 DNA is all that survives: 36 bases in frame from base 1. Trimming removed 2 bases from V and 7 bases from J, leaving 8 bases between the germline ends. The sequencing here drew on CD4+ T cells sorted from blood, taken around week 44, from a patient treated with tofacitinib. Recombination joined TRBV2 with TRBJ1-2; the D gene is unclear. The clonotype comes from a human donor with alopecia areata. The DNA is TGTGCCAGCAGTGAAATTGATGCTGGCTACACCTTC. Translated, this gives CASSEIDAGYTF.